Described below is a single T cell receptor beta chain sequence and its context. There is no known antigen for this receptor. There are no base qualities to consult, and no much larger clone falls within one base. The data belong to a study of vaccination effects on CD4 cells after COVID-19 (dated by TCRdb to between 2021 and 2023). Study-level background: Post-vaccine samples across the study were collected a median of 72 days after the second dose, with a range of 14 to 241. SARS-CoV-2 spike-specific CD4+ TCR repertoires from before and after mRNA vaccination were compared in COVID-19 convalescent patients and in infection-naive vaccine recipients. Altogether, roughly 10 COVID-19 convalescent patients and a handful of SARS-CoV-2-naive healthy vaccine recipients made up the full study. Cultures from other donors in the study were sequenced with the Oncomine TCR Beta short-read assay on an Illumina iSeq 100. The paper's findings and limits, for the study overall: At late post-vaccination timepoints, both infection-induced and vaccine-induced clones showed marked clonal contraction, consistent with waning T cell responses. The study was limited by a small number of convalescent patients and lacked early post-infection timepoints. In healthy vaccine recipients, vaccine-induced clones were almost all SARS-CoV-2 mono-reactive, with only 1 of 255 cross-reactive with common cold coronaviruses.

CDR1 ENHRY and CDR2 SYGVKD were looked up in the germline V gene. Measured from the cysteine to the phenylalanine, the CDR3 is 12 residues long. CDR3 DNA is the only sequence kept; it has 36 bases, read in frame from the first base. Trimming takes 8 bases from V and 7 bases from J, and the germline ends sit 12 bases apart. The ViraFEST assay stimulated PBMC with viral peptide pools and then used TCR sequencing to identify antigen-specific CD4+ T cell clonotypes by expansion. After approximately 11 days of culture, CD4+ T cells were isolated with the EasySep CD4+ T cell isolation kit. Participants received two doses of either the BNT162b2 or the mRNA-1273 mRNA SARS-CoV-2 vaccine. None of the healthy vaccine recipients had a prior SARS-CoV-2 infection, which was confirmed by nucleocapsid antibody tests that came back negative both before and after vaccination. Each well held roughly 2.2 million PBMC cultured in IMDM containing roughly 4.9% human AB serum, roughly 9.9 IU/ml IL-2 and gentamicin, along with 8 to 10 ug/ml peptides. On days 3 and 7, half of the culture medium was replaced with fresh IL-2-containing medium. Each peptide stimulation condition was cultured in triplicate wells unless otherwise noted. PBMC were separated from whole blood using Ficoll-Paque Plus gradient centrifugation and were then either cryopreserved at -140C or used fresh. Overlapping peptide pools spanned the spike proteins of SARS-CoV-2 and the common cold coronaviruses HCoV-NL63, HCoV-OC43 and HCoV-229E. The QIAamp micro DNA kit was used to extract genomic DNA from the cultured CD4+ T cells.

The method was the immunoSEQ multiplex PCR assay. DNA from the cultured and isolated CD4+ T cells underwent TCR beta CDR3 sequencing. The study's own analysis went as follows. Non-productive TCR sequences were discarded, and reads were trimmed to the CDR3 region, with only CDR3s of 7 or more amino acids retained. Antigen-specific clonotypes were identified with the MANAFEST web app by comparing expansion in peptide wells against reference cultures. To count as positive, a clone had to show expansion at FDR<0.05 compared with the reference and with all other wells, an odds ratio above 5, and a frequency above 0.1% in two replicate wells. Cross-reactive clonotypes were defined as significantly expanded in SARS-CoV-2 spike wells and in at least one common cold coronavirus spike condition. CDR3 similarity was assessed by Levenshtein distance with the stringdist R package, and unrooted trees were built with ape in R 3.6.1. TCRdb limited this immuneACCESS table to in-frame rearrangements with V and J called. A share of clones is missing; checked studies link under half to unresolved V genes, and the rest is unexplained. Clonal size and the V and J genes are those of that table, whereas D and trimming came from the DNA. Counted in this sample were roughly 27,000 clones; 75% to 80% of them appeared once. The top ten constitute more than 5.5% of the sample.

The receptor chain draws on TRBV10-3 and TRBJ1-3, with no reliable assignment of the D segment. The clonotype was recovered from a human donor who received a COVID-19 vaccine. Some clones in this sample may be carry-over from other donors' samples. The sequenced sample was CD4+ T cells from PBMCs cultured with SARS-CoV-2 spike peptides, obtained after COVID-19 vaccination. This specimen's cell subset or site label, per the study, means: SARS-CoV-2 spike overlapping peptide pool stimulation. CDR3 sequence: CAISIAGNTIYF. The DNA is TGTGCCATCTCAATCGCGGGTAACACCATATATTTT.